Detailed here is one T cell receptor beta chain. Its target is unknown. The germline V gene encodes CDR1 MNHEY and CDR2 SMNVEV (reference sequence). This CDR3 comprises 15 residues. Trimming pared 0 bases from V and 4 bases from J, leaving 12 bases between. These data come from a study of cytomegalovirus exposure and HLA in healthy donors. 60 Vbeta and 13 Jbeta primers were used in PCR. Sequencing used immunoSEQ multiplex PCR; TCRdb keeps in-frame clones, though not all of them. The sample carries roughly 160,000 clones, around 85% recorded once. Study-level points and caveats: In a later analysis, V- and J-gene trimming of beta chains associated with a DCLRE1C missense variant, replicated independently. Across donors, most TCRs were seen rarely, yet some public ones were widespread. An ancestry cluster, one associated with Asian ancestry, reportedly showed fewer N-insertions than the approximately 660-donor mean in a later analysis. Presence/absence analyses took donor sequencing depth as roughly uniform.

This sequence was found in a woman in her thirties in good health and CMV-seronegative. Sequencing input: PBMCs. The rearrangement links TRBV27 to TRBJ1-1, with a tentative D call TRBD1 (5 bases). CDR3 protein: CASSLSRQGGTEAFF. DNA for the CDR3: TGTGCCAGCAGTTTATCGAGGCAGGGAGGCACTGAAGCTTTCTTT.